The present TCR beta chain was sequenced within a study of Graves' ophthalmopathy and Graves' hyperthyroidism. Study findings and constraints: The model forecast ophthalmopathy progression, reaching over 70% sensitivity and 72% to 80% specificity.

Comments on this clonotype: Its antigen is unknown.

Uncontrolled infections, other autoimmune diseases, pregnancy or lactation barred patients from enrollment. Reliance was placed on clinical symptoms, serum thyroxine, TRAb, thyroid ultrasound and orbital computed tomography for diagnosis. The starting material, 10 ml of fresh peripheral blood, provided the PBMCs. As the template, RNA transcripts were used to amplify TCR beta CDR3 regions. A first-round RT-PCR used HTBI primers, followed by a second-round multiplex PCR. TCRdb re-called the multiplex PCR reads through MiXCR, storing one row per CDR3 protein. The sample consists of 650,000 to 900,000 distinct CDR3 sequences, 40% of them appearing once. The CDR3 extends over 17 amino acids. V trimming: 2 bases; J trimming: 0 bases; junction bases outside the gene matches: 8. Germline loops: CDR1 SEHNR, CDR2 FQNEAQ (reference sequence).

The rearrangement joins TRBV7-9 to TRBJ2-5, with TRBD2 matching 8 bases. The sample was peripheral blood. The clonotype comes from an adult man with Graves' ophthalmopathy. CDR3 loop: CASSLIAGTSHQETQYF. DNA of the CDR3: TGTGCCAGCAGCTTAATAGCCGGGACTAGTCACCAAGAGACCCAGTACTTC.